This T cell receptor beta chain was documented in a study of blood T cell repertoires in COVID-19. Study-wide background: Samples taken during acute and convalescent COVID-19 were collected in the United States, Italy and Spain. Sources were T cells, B-cell-depleted T cells, or PBMCs; the material itself was cDNA or gDNA.

In the authors' methods: The assay estimated nucleated cells by amplifying reference gene primers. Method: immunoSEQ multiplex PCR; TCRdb's copy keeps in-frame clones and lacks some. The DNA was the basis for D and trimming; V, J and clone size are from that table. The repertoire holds under 250,000 clones, with about 79% as singletons. The germline gives CDR1 MNHEY, CDR2 SMNVEV (reference sequence). The CDR3 runs to 18 residues. V lost 2 bases, J lost 1 base, and 21 bases lay in between. This TCR came from a woman between 35 and 50 years old with acute COVID-19. The sequencing input was PBMCs or T cells enriched from blood (not recorded which). The chain joins TRBV27 to TRBJ2-7; perhaps TRBD2 as D (6 bases). In nucleotides, the CDR3 is TGTGCCAGCAGTTTACGCCGGGGGTCGATTACAAGGTCCTACGAGCAGTACTTC. It specifies CASSLRRGSITRSYEQYF.